The entry that follows covers one T cell receptor (beta chain) sequence. An amount of RNA that ranged from roughly 0.5 to 1 ug was reverse transcribed with random hexamers. Amplification of the TCR beta CDR3 was carried out by immunoSEQ multiplex PCR, which spanned a total of 54 Vbeta and 13 Jbeta segments. TCRdb re-called the immunoSEQ multiplex PCR reads with MiXCR, one entry per CDR3 protein. The sample lists approximately 140,000 distinct CDR3 sequences, around 75% occurring once. The source of the sample is a study of CD8 T cells in Susac syndrome. CD8+ and CD4+ blood T cells underwent TCR beta sequencing. Both CD4+ and CD8+ T cells were negatively isolated, and TEMRA cells underwent FACS enrichment. Germline V CDR1 and CDR2: GTSNPN, SVGIG (reference sequence). This CDR3 comprises 14 residues. V was cut by 1 base and J by 7 bases, with 11 bases left in between.

The clonotype was recovered from a human donor with multiple sclerosis. The chain combines TRBV30 with TRBJ1-6; D ambiguous. The sequenced sample consisted of CD8+ T cells from PBMCs. The CDR3 loop is CAWSANSGNSPLHF. Here the CDR3 DNA reads TGTGCCTGGAGTGCAAACTCGGGAAATTCACCCCTCCACTTT.